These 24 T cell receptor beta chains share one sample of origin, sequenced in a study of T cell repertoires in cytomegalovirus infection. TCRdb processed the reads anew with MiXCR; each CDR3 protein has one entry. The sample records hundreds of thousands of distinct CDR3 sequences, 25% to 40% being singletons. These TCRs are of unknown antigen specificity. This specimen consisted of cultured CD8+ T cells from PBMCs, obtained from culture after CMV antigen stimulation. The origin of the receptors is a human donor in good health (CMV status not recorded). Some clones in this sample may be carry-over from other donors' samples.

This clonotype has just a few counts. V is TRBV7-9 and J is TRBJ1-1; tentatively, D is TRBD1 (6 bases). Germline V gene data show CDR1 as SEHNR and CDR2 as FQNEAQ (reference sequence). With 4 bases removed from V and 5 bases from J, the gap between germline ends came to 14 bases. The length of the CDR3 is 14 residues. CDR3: CASSSTGKGTEAFF. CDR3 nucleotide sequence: TGTGCCAGCAGCTCCACAGGGAAAGGTACTGAAGCTTTCTTT. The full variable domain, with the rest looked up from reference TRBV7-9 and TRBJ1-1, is DTGVSQNPRHKITKRGQNVTFRCDPISEHNRLYWYRQTLGQGPEFLTYFQNEAQLEKSRLLSDRFSAERPKGSFSTLEIQRTEQGDSAMYLCASSSTGKGTEAFFGQGTRLTVV.

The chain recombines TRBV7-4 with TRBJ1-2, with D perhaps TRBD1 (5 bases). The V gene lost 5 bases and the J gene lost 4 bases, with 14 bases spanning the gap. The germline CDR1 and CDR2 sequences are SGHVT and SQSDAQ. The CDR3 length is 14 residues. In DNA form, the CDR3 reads TGTGCCAGCAGCCCACCGGGGGACCCCTATGGCTACACCTTC. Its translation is CASSPPGDPYGYTF. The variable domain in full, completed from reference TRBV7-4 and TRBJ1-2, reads GAGVSQSPRYKVAKRGRDVALRCDSISGHVTLYWYRQTLGQGSEVLTYSQSDAQRDKSGRPSGRFSAERPERSVSTLKIQRTEQGDSAVYLCASSPPGDPYGYTFGSGTRLTVV.

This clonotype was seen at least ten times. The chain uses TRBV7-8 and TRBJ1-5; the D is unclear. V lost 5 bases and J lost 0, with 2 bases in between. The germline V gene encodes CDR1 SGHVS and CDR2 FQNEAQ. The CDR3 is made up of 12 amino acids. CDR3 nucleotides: TGTGCCAGCAGCCCTAGCAATCAGCCCCAGCATTTT. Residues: CASSPSNQPQHF.

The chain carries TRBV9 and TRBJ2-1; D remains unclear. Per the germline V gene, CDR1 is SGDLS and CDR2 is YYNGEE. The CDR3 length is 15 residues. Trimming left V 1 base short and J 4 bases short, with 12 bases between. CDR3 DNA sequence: TGTGCCAGCAGCGTATATGGGTCCCCGTACAATGAGCAGTTCTTC. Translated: CASSVYGSPYNEQFF.

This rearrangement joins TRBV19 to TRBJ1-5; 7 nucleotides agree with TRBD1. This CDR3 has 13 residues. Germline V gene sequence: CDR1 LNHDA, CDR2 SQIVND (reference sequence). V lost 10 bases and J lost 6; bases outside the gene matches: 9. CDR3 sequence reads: CATAQGLGQPQHF. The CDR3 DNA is TGTGCCACCGCACAGGGGTTAGGTCAGCCCCAGCATTTT.

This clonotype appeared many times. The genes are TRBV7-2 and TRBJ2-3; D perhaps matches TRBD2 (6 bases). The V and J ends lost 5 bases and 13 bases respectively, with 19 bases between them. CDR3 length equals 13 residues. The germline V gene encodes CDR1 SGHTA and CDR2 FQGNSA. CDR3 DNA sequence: TGTGCCAGCAGCATACCGGGACTCCTCCAAGAGTATTTT. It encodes CASSIPGLLQEYF.

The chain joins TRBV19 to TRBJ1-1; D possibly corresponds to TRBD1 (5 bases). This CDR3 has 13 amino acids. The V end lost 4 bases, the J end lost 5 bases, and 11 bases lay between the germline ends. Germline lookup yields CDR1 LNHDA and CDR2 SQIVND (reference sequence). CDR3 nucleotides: TGTGCCAGTAGTACAGGGCCGAGGACTGAAGCTTTCTTT. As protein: CASSTGPRTEAFF.

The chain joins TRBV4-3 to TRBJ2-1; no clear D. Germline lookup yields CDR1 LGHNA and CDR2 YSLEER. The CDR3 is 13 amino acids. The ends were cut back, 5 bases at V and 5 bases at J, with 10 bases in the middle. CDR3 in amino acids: CASSSRRNNEQFF. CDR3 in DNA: TGCGCCAGCAGCTCAAGACGGAACAATGAGCAGTTCTTC.

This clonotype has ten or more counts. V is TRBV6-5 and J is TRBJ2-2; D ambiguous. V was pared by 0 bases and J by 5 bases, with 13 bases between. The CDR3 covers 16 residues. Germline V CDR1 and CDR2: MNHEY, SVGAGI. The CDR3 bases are TGTGCCAGCAGTTACTCTTGGCTAGTTGGGACCGGGGAGCTGTTTTTT. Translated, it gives CASSYSWLVGTGELFF.

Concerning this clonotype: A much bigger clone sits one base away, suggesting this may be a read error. CDR3 sequence: CASRPGGANNEQFF. The DNA for the CDR3 is TGTGCCAGCAGGCCCGGGGGGGCGAACAATGAGCAGTTCTTC. The rearrangement links TRBV7-2 to TRBJ2-1, with 8 bases aligning to TRBD2. The length of the CDR3 is 14 residues. The junction had 6 bases not matched to a gene; V was cut back by 6 bases and J by 5 bases. The germline CDR1 and CDR2 sequences are SGHTA and FQGNSA.

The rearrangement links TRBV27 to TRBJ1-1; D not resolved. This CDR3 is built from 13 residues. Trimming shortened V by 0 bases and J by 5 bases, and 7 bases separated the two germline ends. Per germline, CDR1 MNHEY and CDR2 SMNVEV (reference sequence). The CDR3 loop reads CASSLSTLTEAFF. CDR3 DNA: TGTGCCAGCAGTTTATCGACTCTGACTGAAGCTTTCTTT.

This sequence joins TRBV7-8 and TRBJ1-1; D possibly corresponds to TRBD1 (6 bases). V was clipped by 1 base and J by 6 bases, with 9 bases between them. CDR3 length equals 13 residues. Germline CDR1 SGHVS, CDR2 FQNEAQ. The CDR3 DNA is TGTGCCAGCAGCTTAGTAACAGGGTCTGAAGCTTTCTTT. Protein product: CASSLVTGSEAFF.

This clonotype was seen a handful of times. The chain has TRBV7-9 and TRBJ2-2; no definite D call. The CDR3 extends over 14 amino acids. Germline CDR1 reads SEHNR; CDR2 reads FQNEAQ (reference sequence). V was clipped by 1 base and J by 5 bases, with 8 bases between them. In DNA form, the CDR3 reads TGTGCCAGCAGCTTAGTTGCTGCAACCGGGGAGCTGTTTTTT. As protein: CASSLVAATGELFF.

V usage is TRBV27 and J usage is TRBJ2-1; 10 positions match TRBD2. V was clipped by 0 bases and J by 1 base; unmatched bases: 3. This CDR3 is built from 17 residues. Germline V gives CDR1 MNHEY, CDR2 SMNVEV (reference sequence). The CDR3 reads CASSLSSSGGSYNEQFF. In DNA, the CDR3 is TGTGCCAGCAGTTTATCTTCTAGCGGGGGATCCTACAATGAGCAGTTCTTC.

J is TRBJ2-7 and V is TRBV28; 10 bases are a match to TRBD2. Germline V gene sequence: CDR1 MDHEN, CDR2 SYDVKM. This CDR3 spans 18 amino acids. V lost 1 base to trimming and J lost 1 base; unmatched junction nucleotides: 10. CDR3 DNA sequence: TGTGCCAGCAGTTTATTGGGGGCTAGCGGGGGCCTATCCTACGAGCAGTACGTC. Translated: CASSLLGASGGLSYEQYV.

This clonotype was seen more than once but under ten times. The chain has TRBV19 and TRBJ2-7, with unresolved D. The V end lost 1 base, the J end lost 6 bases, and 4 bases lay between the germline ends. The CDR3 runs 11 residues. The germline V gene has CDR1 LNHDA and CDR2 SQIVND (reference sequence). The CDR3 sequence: CASSIGREQYF. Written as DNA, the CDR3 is TGTGCCAGTAGTATAGGGCGCGAGCAGTACTTC.

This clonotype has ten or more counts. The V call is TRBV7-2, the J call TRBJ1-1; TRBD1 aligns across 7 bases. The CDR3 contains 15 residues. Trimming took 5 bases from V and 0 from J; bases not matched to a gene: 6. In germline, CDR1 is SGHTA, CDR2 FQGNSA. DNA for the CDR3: TGTGCCAGCAGCCCAACAGGGGTGCTGAACACTGAAGCTTTCTTT. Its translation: CASSPTGVLNTEAFF.

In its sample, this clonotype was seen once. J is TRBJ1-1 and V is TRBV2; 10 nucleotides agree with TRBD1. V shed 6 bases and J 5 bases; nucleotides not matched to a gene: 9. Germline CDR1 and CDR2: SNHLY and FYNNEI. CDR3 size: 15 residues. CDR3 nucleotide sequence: TGTGCCAGCAGACCTCCTGGGACAGGGGAGACTGAAGCTTTCTTT. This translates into CASRPPGTGETEAFF. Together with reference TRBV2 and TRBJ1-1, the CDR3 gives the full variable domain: EPEVTQTPSHQVTQMGQEVILRCVPISNHLYFYWYRQILGQKVEFLVSFYNNEISEKSEIFDDQFSVERPDGSNFTLKIRSTKLEDSAMYFCASRPPGTGETEAFFGQGTRLTVV.

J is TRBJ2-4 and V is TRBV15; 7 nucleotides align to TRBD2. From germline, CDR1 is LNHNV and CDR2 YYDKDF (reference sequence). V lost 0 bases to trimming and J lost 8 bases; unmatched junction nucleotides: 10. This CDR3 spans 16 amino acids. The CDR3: CATSRDVGRGRDIQYF. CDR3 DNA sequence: TGTGCCACCAGCAGAGATGTAGGGAGGGGACGGGACATTCAGTACTTC.

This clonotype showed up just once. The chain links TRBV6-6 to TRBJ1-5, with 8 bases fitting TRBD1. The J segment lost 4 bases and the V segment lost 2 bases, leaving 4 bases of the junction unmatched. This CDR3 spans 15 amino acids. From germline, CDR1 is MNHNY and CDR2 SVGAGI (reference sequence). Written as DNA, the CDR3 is TGTGCCAGCAGTTACCTGGACAGGGAAAATCAGCCCCAGCATTTT. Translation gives CASSYLDRENQPQHF.

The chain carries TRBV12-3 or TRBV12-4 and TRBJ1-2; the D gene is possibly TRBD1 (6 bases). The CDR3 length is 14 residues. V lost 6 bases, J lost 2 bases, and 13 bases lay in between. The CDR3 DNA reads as TGTGCCAGCAGCCATGCGGGACAAAACTATGGCTACACCTTC. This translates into CASSHAGQNYGYTF.

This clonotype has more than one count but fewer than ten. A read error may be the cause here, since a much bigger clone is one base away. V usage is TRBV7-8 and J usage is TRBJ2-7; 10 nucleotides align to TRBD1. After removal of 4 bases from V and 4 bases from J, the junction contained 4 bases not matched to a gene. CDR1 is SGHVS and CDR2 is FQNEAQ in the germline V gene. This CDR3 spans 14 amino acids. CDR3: CASSSGTGDYEQYF. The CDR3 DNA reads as TGTGCCAGCAGCTCCGGGACAGGGGATTACGAGCAGTACTTC.

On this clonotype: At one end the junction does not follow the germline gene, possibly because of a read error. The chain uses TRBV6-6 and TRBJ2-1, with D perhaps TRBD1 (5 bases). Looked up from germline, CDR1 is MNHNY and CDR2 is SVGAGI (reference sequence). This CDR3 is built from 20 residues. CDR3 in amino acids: CVSTTTLPPVPRKGMNEQFF. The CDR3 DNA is TGTGTCAGCACTACTACCCTACCGCCTGTGCCCCGAAAGGGGATGAATGAGCAGTTCTTC.

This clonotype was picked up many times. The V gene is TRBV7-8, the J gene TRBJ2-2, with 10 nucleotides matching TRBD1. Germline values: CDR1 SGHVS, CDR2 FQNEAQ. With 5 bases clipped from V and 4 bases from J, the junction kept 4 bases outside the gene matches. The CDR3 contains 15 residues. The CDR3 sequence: CASSPRTGGTGELFF. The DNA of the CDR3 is TGTGCCAGCAGCCCCAGGACAGGGGGCACCGGGGAGCTGTTTTTT.